The entry that follows covers one TCR beta chain sequence. The data are from a study of T cells in Graves' hyperthyroidism and ophthalmopathy. Amplification targeted TCR beta CDR3 regions from RNA transcripts. Using the HTBI primer set, a first-round RT-PCR was run on the TCR CDR3. One entry per CDR3 protein results from TCRdb running MiXCR on the multiplex PCR reads. The sample includes 540,000 or so distinct CDR3 sequences, roughly 46% seen only once; the top ten take under 20%. The CDR3 sequence is 13 residues long. Per germline, CDR1 DFQATT and CDR2 SNEGSKA (reference sequence). V lost 0 bases and J 7 bases, leaving 9 bases between the germline ends.

The J gene is TRBJ1-4, the V gene TRBV20-1; D might be TRBD1 (5 bases). This clonotype was obtained from an adult woman with Graves' disease, either hyperthyroidism or ophthalmopathy (not recorded which). Sequencing used peripheral blood or thyroid tissue (not recorded which). The CDR3: CSARDRGSEKLFF. CDR3 DNA: TGCAGTGCTAGAGATCGGGGGAGTGAAAAACTGTTTTTT.